The TCR beta chain under discussion was sequenced for a study of human T cells and chemical hapten exposure. Study-wide background: Patch tests put 0.01% DPC on the upper back, read at 6 days.

Single cDNA molecules in the library carried unique molecular identifiers attached during preparation. TCRdb analysed the RACE reads with MiXCR anew, one entry per CDR3 protein. Found here are approximately 180,000 distinct CDR3 sequences, almost 30% of them singletons; the top ten hold 2.5% to 3.5%. Germline CDR1 and CDR2: MNHEY and SMNVEV (reference sequence). Trimming removed 5 bases at V and 1 base at J, with 17 bases between. There are 17 residues in the CDR3. Time point defined: pre-sensitization, week 0. The treatment denotes: therapeutic diphenylcyclopropenone sensitization with weekly scalp DPC.

The V gene is TRBV27, the J gene TRBJ1-4; D may be TRBD1 (6 bases). The sample here was whole blood, taken in connection with sensitization to the hapten diphenylcyclopropenone (DPC). The TCR comes from a woman aged 25-40 years with alopecia areata. Some clones in this sample may be carry-over from other donors' samples. The CDR3, as DNA: TGTGCCAGCAGTCCTTATTTAACAGGGCAAACTAATGAAAAACTGTTTTTT. Translating it yields CASSPYLTGQTNEKLFF.